This passage covers 26 T cell receptor beta chains from one sample sequenced in a study of cytomegalovirus exposure and HLA in healthy donors. Vbeta (60) and Jbeta (13) primers were used in the PCR. Sequencing used immunoSEQ multiplex PCR; TCRdb keeps in-frame clones, though not all of them. This sample has some 150,000 clones, with roughly 70% found just once. The sequencing input was PBMCs. The receptor source for this set is a woman in her twenties or thirties in good health and CMV-seronegative.

V gene TRBV11-2 combines with J gene TRBJ2-5; D is possibly TRBD2 (6 bases). This CDR3 has 16 amino acids. Germline V gives CDR1 SGHAT, CDR2 FQNNGV. V was shortened by 7 bases and J by 2 bases, with 20 bases between the two germline ends. The CDR3 DNA sequence: TGTGCCAGCACCACGTTTTCGCGGGGCCGACAAGAGACCCAGTACTTC. It codes for CASTTFSRGRQETQYF.

This clone has a handful of counts. The V gene is TRBV30, the J gene TRBJ1-1, with 9 bases fitting TRBD1. CDR3 size: 14 residues. Trimming cost V 2 bases and J 5 bases; bases outside gene matches: 6. Germline V lookup: CDR1 GTSNPN, CDR2 SVGIG (reference sequence). CDR3 in amino acids: CAWSLGTGTTEAFF. CDR3 DNA sequence: TGTGCCTGGAGTCTCGGGACAGGGACGACTGAAGCTTTCTTT. Filled out from reference TRBV30 and TRBJ1-1, the complete variable domain reads SQTIHQWPATLVQPVGSPLSLECTVEGTSNPNLYWYRQAAGRGLQLLFYSVGIGQISSEVPQNLSASRPQDRQFILSSKKLLLSDSGFYLCAWSLGTGTTEAFFGQGTRLTVV.

This clone was observed a few times. This sample includes further DNA sequences coding for the same CDR3. V gene TRBV5-1 combines with J gene TRBJ2-5; D is ambiguous. Trimming took 0 bases from V and 3 from J, leaving 6 bases between them. Looked up from germline, CDR1 is SGHRS and CDR2 is YFSETQ. The CDR3 consists of 13 residues. For the CDR3, the DNA is TGCGCCAGCAGCTTGGCACGGGAAGAGACCCAGTACTTC. The encoded protein is CASSLAREETQYF.

This clone has more than one count but fewer than ten. The chain has TRBV6-5 and TRBJ2-2; TRBD1 agrees at 7 bases. This CDR3 has 15 amino acids. The germline V gene encodes CDR1 MNHEY and CDR2 SVGAGI. V shed 4 bases and J 1 base; nucleotides not matched to a gene: 3. CDR3 loop: CASSSGTENTGELFF. CDR3 DNA sequence: TGTGCCAGCAGTTCCGGGACAGAGAACACCGGGGAGCTGTTTTTT.

The rearrangement uses TRBV7-3 and TRBJ2-1, with TRBD2 matching over 9 bases. CDR3 size: 15 residues. CDR1 and CDR2 from the germline V gene are SGHTA and FQGTGA. Losses at the gene ends were 5 bases for V and 8 bases for J; bases not matched to a gene: 10. CDR3 sequence: CASSPIAGVVDEQFF. The DNA for the CDR3 is TGTGCCAGCAGCCCGATAGCGGGAGTTGTAGATGAGCAGTTCTTC.

This clone occurred a few times. V usage is TRBV19 and J usage is TRBJ2-1; TRBD2 matches 7 bases. This CDR3 comprises 13 residues. V lost 3 bases, J lost 10 bases, and 6 bases stayed unmatched. CDR1 LNHDA and CDR2 SQIVND come from the germline V gene (reference sequence). CDR3 loop: CASSISSRGEQFF. The CDR3 DNA follows: TGTGCCAGTAGTATCTCCTCGCGGGGGGAGCAGTTCTTC.

This clone has only a few counts. J is TRBJ1-2 and V is TRBV10-1; no clear D gene. CDR1 is WNHNN and CDR2 is SYGVQD in the germline V gene (reference sequence). The CDR3 runs to 13 residues. Trimming left V 10 bases short and J 8 bases short, with 20 bases between. This CDR3 is CATPRADPLGYTF. Written as DNA, the CDR3 is TGCGCCACCCCGAGGGCGGATCCTTTAGGCTACACCTTC.

The V call is TRBV10-3, the J call TRBJ2-7; TRBD2 might be the D (6 bases). The CDR3 loop spans 16 amino acids. V gave up 4 bases and J gave up 0 bases, with 16 bases separating them. Per the germline V gene, CDR1 is ENHRY and CDR2 is SYGVKD. Written as DNA, the CDR3 is TGTGCCATCAGTGGAGACGCGACGGGGGTCTCCTACGAGCAGTACTTC. Amino acid sequence: CAISGDATGVSYEQYF.

The chain joins TRBV4-1 to TRBJ2-5, with 10 bases aligning to TRBD2. This CDR3 has 15 residues. In germline, CDR1 is MGHRA, CDR2 YSYEKL. Germline trimming cut 3 bases from V and 5 bases from J; bases unmatched to any gene: 6. In DNA, the CDR3 is TGCGCCAGCAGCCAGGTGCTAGCGGGAGCGGAGACCCAGTACTTC. It encodes CASSQVLAGAETQYF.

The V and J genes are TRBV4-3 and TRBJ2-7; no firm D call. The germline V and J ends were trimmed by 4 bases and 4 bases, with 11 bases remaining between them. In germline, CDR1 is LGHNA, CDR2 YSLEER. The CDR3 runs to 13 residues. CDR3 DNA: TGCGCCAGCAGCCCCTGGAACAGATACGAGCAGTACTTC. Its translation: CASSPWNRYEQYF.

This rearrangement joins TRBV7-6 to TRBJ2-3, with D perhaps TRBD1 (6 bases). This CDR3 has 18 amino acids. Germline-derived CDR1 and CDR2 are SGHVS and FNYEAQ. V was trimmed by 5 bases and J by 1 base, leaving 22 bases between them. CDR3 bases: TGTGCCAGCAGCATAAGGCCCGCAGGGGCCGCCGGCACAGATACGCAGTATTTT. Translation: CASSIRPAGAAGTDTQYF.

The genes are TRBV7-9 and TRBJ2-7; possible D gene TRBD1, 5 bases. V was trimmed by 1 base and J by 3 bases, leaving 13 bases between them. The germline CDR1 and CDR2 sequences are SEHNR and FQNEAQ (reference sequence). This CDR3 is 15 amino acids long. CDR3 amino acids: CASSLEGRVFYEQYF. DNA of the CDR3: TGTGCCAGCAGCTTAGAGGGCAGGGTCTTCTACGAGCAGTACTTC.

The CDR3 DNA reads TGTGCCAGTAATACACCGGGACAGGGGGTTTTTGGCAATCAGCCCCAGCATTTT. This codes for CASNTPGQGVFGNQPQHF. V usage is TRBV19 and J usage is TRBJ1-5; 11 positions match TRBD1. V lost 7 bases, J lost 2 bases, and 13 bases stayed unmatched. This CDR3 is built from 18 residues. Germline V gene sequence: CDR1 LNHDA, CDR2 SQIVND (reference sequence).

This clone was picked up a small number of times. The chain links TRBV10-3 to TRBJ1-1, with no clear D. The CDR3 loop spans 17 amino acids. The germline V gene has CDR1 ENHRY and CDR2 SYGVKD. With 2 bases removed from V and 1 base from J, the gap between germline ends came to 17 bases. As DNA, the CDR3 is TGTGCCATCAGTGAGACTTGGAGCATCGGGAAGAACACTGAAGCTTTCTTT. Protein product: CAISETWSIGKNTEAFF.

The V call is TRBV4-2, the J call TRBJ2-7, with TRBD1 identical over 9 bases. Germline CDR1 and CDR2: LGHNA and YNFKEQ. J gave up 2 bases and V 3 bases, and 5 bases lay outside the gene matches. This CDR3 region has 15 residues. The CDR3 reads CASSQAGTGTYEQYF. DNA for the CDR3: TGTGCCAGCAGCCAGGCCGGGACAGGGACCTACGAGCAGTACTTC.

The rearrangement joins TRBV30 to TRBJ1-6; D perhaps matches TRBD1 (5 bases). The CDR3 runs 14 residues. Trimming took 2 bases from V and 8 from J, leaving 13 bases between them. Germline CDR1 GTSNPN, CDR2 SVGIG (reference sequence). The CDR3 loop is CAWSWEGFDSPLHF. The CDR3, as DNA: TGTGCCTGGAGTTGGGAGGGGTTCGATTCACCCCTCCACTTT.

The rearrangement links TRBV7-2 to TRBJ2-5; TRBD2 aligns across 7 bases. Germline V CDR1 and CDR2: SGHTA, FQGNSA. Trimming at V came to 1 base and at J to 2 bases, leaving 1 base not matched to a gene. The CDR3 length is 14 residues. CDR3 sequence: CASSLDGGQETQYF. The CDR3 DNA sequence: TGTGCCAGCAGCTTAGACGGGGGGCAAGAGACCCAGTACTTC.

The genes are TRBV7-2 and TRBJ2-1; D is perhaps TRBD2 (6 bases). Germline CDR1 and CDR2: SGHTA and FQGNSA. Trimming pared 3 bases from V and 10 bases from J, leaving 16 bases between. This CDR3 comprises 14 residues. The CDR3 nucleotides read TGTGCCAGCAGCTTTTCCAGCGGGCTGGGAGAGCAGTTCTTC. Its protein product is CASSFSSGLGEQFF.

The chain is built from TRBV9 and TRBJ2-2; 9 nucleotides line up with TRBD2. The junction had 12 bases not matched to a gene; V was cut back by 4 bases and J by 8 bases. Germline CDR1 is SGDLS and CDR2 is YYNGEE. CDR3 length equals 16 residues. The CDR3 here is CASSQRVAGVMGELFF. The CDR3 DNA sequence: TGTGCCAGCAGCCAGCGGGTAGCGGGGGTTATGGGGGAGCTGTTTTTT.

This clone was found once. The genes are TRBV6-6 and TRBJ2-1; 11 nucleotides line up with TRBD2. Germline-derived CDR1 and CDR2 are MNHNY and SVGAGI (reference sequence). Trimming at V came to 7 bases and at J to 9 bases, leaving 14 bases not matched to a gene. The length of the CDR3 is 16 residues. The DNA for the CDR3 is TGTGCCAGCATAAAATTTACTAGCGGGAGATTTAGTGAGCAGTTCTTC. It translates to CASIKFTSGRFSEQFF.

The DNA for the CDR3 is TGTGCCAGCAGCTTTTCGGGGGGACTAGCGACATACGAGCAGTACTTC. Translated, it gives CASSFSGGLATYEQYF. The rearrangement links TRBV6-6 to TRBJ2-7; TRBD2 aligns across 10 bases. V lost 6 bases, J lost 4 bases, and 12 bases stayed unmatched. Germline V gene data show CDR1 as MNHNY and CDR2 as SVGAGI (reference sequence). The CDR3 contains 16 residues.

The chain uses TRBV30 and TRBJ1-3; the match to TRBD1 covers 11 bases. The CDR3 has 15 residues. J gave up 6 bases and V 3 bases, and 7 bases lay outside the gene matches. Germline V gives CDR1 GTSNPN, CDR2 SVGIG (reference sequence). CDR3 region: CAWSGQGANENTIYF. The CDR3 coding sequence is TGTGCCTGGAGCGGACAGGGGGCGAATGAAAACACCATATATTTT.

This chain joins TRBV6-1 and TRBJ1-5; TRBD1 aligns across 8 bases. The junction had 3 bases not matched to a gene; V was cut back by 4 bases and J by 7 bases. The germline V gene has CDR1 MNHNS and CDR2 SASEGT. The CDR3 consists of 13 residues. The CDR3 bases are TGTGCCAGCAGTGTTGACAGGGGACAGCCCCAGCATTTT. Translation gives CASSVDRGQPQHF.

V and J are TRBV11-2 and TRBJ2-1; weak D call: TRBD2 (6 bases). V was clipped by 5 bases and J by 6 bases, with 14 bases between them. This CDR3 is built from 14 residues. The V gene's germline CDR1 is SGHAT and CDR2 FQNNGV. CDR3 DNA sequence: TGTGCCAGCAGCGCCTGGGACTCGGCCAATGAGCAGTTCTTC. This sequence encodes CASSAWDSANEQFF.

The V call is TRBV19, the J call TRBJ1-6; maybe TRBD1 (5 bases). The ends were cut back, 0 bases at V and 7 bases at J, with 10 bases in the middle. The CDR3 spans 15 residues. Germline values: CDR1 LNHDA, CDR2 SQIVND (reference sequence). The CDR3 bases are TGTGCCAGTAGTATAGATCGTAGGGGAAATTCACCCCTCCACTTT. It specifies CASSIDRRGNSPLHF.

The chain is built from TRBV7-6 and TRBJ2-2, with unresolved D. Germline V gene sequence: CDR1 SGHVS, CDR2 FNYEAQ. V was trimmed by 5 bases and J by 3 bases, leaving 10 bases between them. The CDR3 covers 14 residues. CDR3 protein: CASSRVRDTGELFF. CDR3 in DNA: TGTGCCAGCAGCCGCGTACGGGACACCGGGGAGCTGTTTTTT.